The text below deals with one T cell receptor beta chain. What it recognizes is unknown. This specimen comes from a study of graft-versus-host responses after intestinal transplantation. Study details: Each recipient received a multivisceral, liver-intestinal, or isolated intestinal graft. All of the recipients had induction that used anti-thymocyte globulin, then tacrolimus and steroids for two to three years.

Study results and limitations: Graft-donor T cell macrochimerism in patients accompanied high graft-versus-host to host-versus-graft clonal ratios in allografts. In recipient marrow, GvH clones were found, and some appeared first in ileum or blood.

Measured with immunoSEQ multiplex PCR; TCRdb has only the in-frame clones, and not every one. This sample has 12,000 or so clones; more than 85% occur once, and the top ten carry about 20%. This clonotype was obtained from a human patient who received an intestinal transplant, so some T cells may come from the graft donor. This specimen was PBMCs, taken roughly 110 days after intestinal transplant.

This CDR3 reads CASSQDSDSLEQYF. CDR3 DNA: TGCGCCAGCAGCCAAGATTCGGACTCTCTCGAGCAGTACTTC. The chain employs TRBV4-1 and TRBJ2-7; tentatively, D is TRBD2 (5 bases). This CDR3 region has 14 residues. Per the germline V gene, CDR1 is MGHRA and CDR2 is YSYEKL. V was clipped by 0 bases and J by 6 bases, with 12 bases between them.